This T cell receptor beta chain was obtained from a study of post-analysis software for immune sequencing data. Trimming stripped 7 bases from V and 1 base from J, with 10 bases between. The CDR3 extends over 12 amino acids. Germline-derived CDR1 and CDR2 are SQVTM and ANQGSEA. The authors incorporated unique molecular identifiers into the TCR beta cDNA libraries. TCRdb passed the PCR reads through MiXCR, listing each CDR3 protein once. The sample shows roughly 700,000 distinct CDR3 sequences, 25% to 30% of them seen only once. Study conclusions and caveats: A handful of TRBV segments were significantly more frequent in patients than in controls. TRBV5-6, TRBV5-1 and TRBV20-1 were among these segments. F measure showed strong co-clustering of same-batch samples.

On this clonotype itself: The antigen is undetermined.

The rearrangement uses TRBV29-1 and TRBJ1-1, with D possibly being TRBD1 (5 bases). The sequenced material came from blood. This receptor was taken from a girl aged 5 to 17 with multiple sclerosis. The CDR3 bases are TGCAGCGGGTGCGGGGGGAACACTGAAGCTTTCTTT. Amino acid sequence: CSGCGGNTEAFF. Full variable domain (remainder filled in from reference TRBV29-1 and TRBJ1-1): SAVISQKPSRDICQRGTSLTIQCQVDSQVTMMFWYRQQPGQSLTLIATANQGSEATYESGFVIDKFPISRPNLTFSTLTVSNMSPEDSSIYLCSGCGGNTEAFFGQGTRLTVV.